The source of this TCR beta chain is a study of T cells in Graves' hyperthyroidism and ophthalmopathy. As to this clonotype: Its matching antigen is unknown.

The germline V gene has CDR1 SNHLY and CDR2 FYNNEI. The CDR3 sequence is 15 residues long. Trimming at V came to 6 bases and at J to 2 bases, leaving 6 bases not matched to a gene. There were TCR beta CDR3 regions amplified from RNA transcripts. TCR CDR3 underwent first-round RT-PCR with the HTBI primer set. Using its own MiXCR run on the multiplex PCR reads, TCRdb lists one record per CDR3 protein. Here the sample spans around 190,000 distinct CDR3 sequences, about 15% being singletons. For Graves' hyperthyroidism to be stable, ophthalmopathy could not progress within 18 months. The authors obtained PBMCs from roughly 10 ml of fresh peripheral blood. Study-wide findings and caveats: The model predicted ophthalmopathy a median approximately seven months before onset. Among thyroid clonotypes expanded above 0.001, most also appeared in blood.

Material: blood. The chain uses TRBV2 and TRBJ1-2, with TRBD1 identical over 10 bases. The sequence was collected from a woman in her forties or fifties with Graves' hyperthyroidism. The CDR3 bases are TGTGCCAGCAGCGCGACAGGGGGCGGCAACTATGGCTACACCTTC. Translation gives CASSATGGGNYGYTF.